This TCR beta chain was recovered during a study of shared clonotypes between healthy human individuals. Overall study context: CD4 naive and CD4 memory each took three plates per donor, while CD8 naive took two and CD8 memory one. Overall study results and limits: A few donors had around 5% of their naive CD4 clonotypes in common.

Worth noting for this clone: Its antigen is unidentified.

The study separated CD4+ cells into CD45RA+ naive and CD45RA-negative memory subsets. Measured with immunoSEQ multiplex PCR; TCRdb has only the in-frame clones, and not every one. The profile shows 600,000 to 700,000 clones, more than 70% of them singletons. CDR1 is LNHDA and CDR2 is SQIVND in the germline V gene (reference sequence). Trimming took 3 bases from V and 3 from J; bases not matched to a gene: 4. This CDR3 contains 16 residues. This sequence originates from a woman aged 25 to 45 in good health. Sequenced sample: memory CD4+ T cells sorted from blood. Documented subset: CD45RA-negative fraction. The chain has TRBV19 and TRBJ2-4; 11 bases are shared with TRBD1. CDR3 nucleotide sequence: TGTGCCAGTAGTATCCCGGGACAGGGGGGCAAAAACATTCAGTACTTC. Its protein product is CASSIPGQGGKNIQYF.